Listed here are 13 T cell receptor beta chains from one sample, sequenced in a study of cytomegalovirus exposure and HLA in healthy donors. PCR employed 60 Vbeta and 13 Jbeta primers. The repertoire was sequenced with immunoSEQ multiplex PCR; TCRdb's copy has only in-frame clones and lacks some. The sample consists of approximately 190,000 clones, around 88% of them appearing once. The sample comprised PBMCs. These receptors came from a man in his forties or fifties in good health and CMV-seropositive.

V usage is TRBV9 and J usage is TRBJ2-1, with 10 bases fitting TRBD1. Germline CDR1 SGDLS, CDR2 YYNGEE. The CDR3 consists of 13 residues. J was trimmed by 7 bases and V by 4 bases; bases with no gene match: 2. CDR3 coding DNA: TGTGCCAGCAGCTCGGGACAGGGGAATGAGCAGTTCTTC. It yields the protein CASSSGQGNEQFF. Filled out from reference TRBV9 and TRBJ2-1, the complete variable domain reads DSGVTQTPKHLITATGQRVTLRCSPRSGDLSVYWYQQSLDQGLQFLIQYYNGEERAKGNILERFSAQQFPDLHSELNLSSLELGDSALYFCASSSGQGNEQFFGPGTRLTVL.

CDR3 sequence: CASSFGGRDTQYF. The CDR3 nucleotides read TGTGCCAGCAGCTTTGGTGGGAGGGATACGCAGTATTTT. This rearrangement joins TRBV11-3 to TRBJ2-3, with a possible D match to TRBD2 (6 bases). The V end was cut by 3 bases, the J end by 6 bases, with 10 bases between. This CDR3 has 13 amino acids. The germline V gene has CDR1 SGHNT and CDR2 YENEEA.

The V call is TRBV2, the J call TRBJ2-2; 9 nucleotides match TRBD2. The CDR3 length is 19 residues. Per germline, CDR1 SNHLY and CDR2 FYNNEI. V lost 7 bases, J lost 2 bases, and 17 bases stayed unmatched. The DNA for the CDR3 is TGTGCCAGCACCCCTCAGGTCATTAGCGGGAGAACTAACACCGGGGAGCTGTTTTTT. It is translated as CASTPQVISGRTNTGELFF.

In its sample, this clone was seen a few times. The CDR3 sequence is CASSLSGMETQYF. The CDR3 bases are TGTGCCAGCAGTTTGTCAGGGATGGAGACCCAGTACTTC. V and J are TRBV28 and TRBJ2-5; TRBD1 might be the D (5 bases). The V and J ends lost 3 bases and 5 bases respectively, with 10 bases between them. This CDR3 has 13 residues. The V gene's germline CDR1 is MDHEN and CDR2 SYDVKM.

This clone has more than one count but fewer than ten. CDR3 sequence: CASSLGLRMAPTDTQYF. The CDR3 DNA follows: TGTGCCAGCAGCTTGGGTTTGCGGATGGCCCCCACAGATACGCAGTATTTT. The chain joins TRBV5-4 to TRBJ2-3; D is unclear. Deletions cut 0 bases from V and 2 bases from J, with 16 bases between. The CDR3 is made up of 17 amino acids. CDR1 and CDR2 from the germline V gene are SGHNT and YYREEE (reference sequence).

The rearrangement links TRBV5-1 to TRBJ2-4, with 7 bases lining up with TRBD1. Germline V lookup: CDR1 SGHRS, CDR2 YFSETQ. The CDR3 totals 13 residues. The trim removed 6 bases at V and 8 bases at J, leaving 8 bases unmatched. CDR3 nucleotide sequence: TGCGCCAGCAAGGAGACAGGGTTTGACATTCAGTACTTC. This translates into CASKETGFDIQYF.

The J gene is TRBJ2-7, the V gene TRBV6-1; D possibly corresponds to TRBD1 (6 bases). The CDR3 is made up of 12 amino acids. Trimming cost V 5 bases and J 5 bases, with 10 bases left between them. Germline lookup yields CDR1 MNHNS and CDR2 SASEGT. CDR3 nucleotide sequence: TGTGCCAGCAGTTCGACAGGTGACGAGCAGTACTTC. It specifies CASSSTGDEQYF.

The chain links TRBV5-4 to TRBJ2-1; tentatively, D is TRBD2 (6 bases). There are 13 residues in the CDR3. Germline CDR1 is SGHNT and CDR2 is YYREEE (reference sequence). The ends were cut back, 4 bases at V and 9 bases at J, with 14 bases in the middle. CDR3 amino acids: CASSSQMGGEQFF. Here the CDR3 DNA reads TGTGCCAGCAGCAGCCAAATGGGGGGTGAGCAGTTCTTC.

The chain carries TRBV4-2 and TRBJ2-1; D is possibly TRBD2 (6 bases). The CDR3 runs 15 residues. Germline V CDR1 and CDR2: LGHNA, YNFKEQ. Trimming removed 0 bases from V and 2 bases from J, with 8 bases in between. The CDR3 bases are TGTGCCAGCAGCCAAGATGGCGGGACCTACAATGAGCAGTTCTTC. Residues: CASSQDGGTYNEQFF.

The chain links TRBV5-1 to TRBJ2-5; 7 nucleotides line up with TRBD2. V dropped 4 bases and J dropped 2; count of bases not matched to a gene: 11. This CDR3 has 16 residues. CDR1 and CDR2 from the germline V gene are SGHRS and YFSETQ. The chain's CDR3 is CASSQPAGKRQETQYF. The CDR3 nucleotides read TGCGCCAGCAGCCAACCAGCGGGAAAGCGGCAAGAGACCCAGTACTTC.

The rearrangement joins TRBV28 to TRBJ2-1; maybe TRBD2 (5 bases). The CDR3 totals 13 residues. Trimming removed 8 bases at V and 0 bases at J, with 8 bases between. CDR1 is MDHEN, CDR2 SYDVKM, per germline. This CDR3 is CASRGSSYNEQFF. CDR3 nucleotide sequence: TGTGCCAGCCGGGGTAGCTCCTACAATGAGCAGTTCTTC.

The chain employs TRBV16 and TRBJ2-2; D is uncertain. The V and J ends lost 2 bases and 5 bases respectively, with 12 bases between them. This CDR3 contains 15 residues. CDR1 is KGHSY and CDR2 is FQNENV in the germline V gene. The CDR3 is CASSQVEAWTGELFF. In nucleotides, the CDR3 is TGTGCCAGCAGCCAAGTTGAAGCCTGGACCGGGGAGCTGTTTTTT.

The gene calls are TRBV19 and TRBJ1-2; no definite D call. This CDR3 is 13 amino acids long. From germline, CDR1 is LNHDA and CDR2 SQIVND (reference sequence). V gave up 9 bases and J gave up 6 bases, with 17 bases separating them. The CDR3 protein is CASRGFLLDGYTF. Written as DNA, the CDR3 is TGTGCCAGCCGAGGTTTCTTGCTAGATGGCTACACCTTC.